The 27 T cell receptor beta chains below come from one sample, sequenced in a study of T cells after posttransplantation cyclophosphamide. Repertoires were generated with immunoSEQ multiplex PCR, while TCRdb's copy carries only in-frame clones and drops some. This sample carries about 37,000 clones and no singletons, and 5.5% to 7% goes to the top ten. The sequenced sample consisted of PBMCs. The receptors were gathered from a man aged 30-40 years in good health and a related stem cell transplant donor.

This clone showed up many times. The chain joins TRBV10-3 to TRBJ2-2; 8 bases are shared with TRBD1. The ends lost 4 bases at V and 1 base at J; junction bases unmatched: 2. The germline gives CDR1 ENHRY, CDR2 SYGVKD. The CDR3 contains 15 residues. The CDR3 nucleotides read TGTGCCATCAGTGGGGGACAGGTGAACACCGGGGAGCTGTTTTTT. Amino acid sequence: CAISGGQVNTGELFF.

The chain joins TRBV7-2 to TRBJ1-2; 10 bases fit TRBD1. The CDR3 contains 16 residues. The germline gives CDR1 SGHTA, CDR2 FQGNSA. V lost 2 bases to trimming and J lost 3 bases; unmatched junction nucleotides: 6. The CDR3 protein is CASSLSSGTGDYGYTF. The CDR3 nucleotides are TGTGCCAGCAGCTTAAGCAGCGGGACAGGGGACTATGGCTACACCTTC. The complete variable domain, with remaining parts taken from reference TRBV7-2 and TRBJ1-2, reads GAGVSQSPSNKVTEKGKDVELRCDPISGHTALYWYRQSLGQGLEFLIYFQGNSAPDKSGLPSDRFSAERTGGSVSTLTIQRTQQEDSAVYLCASSLSSGTGDYGYTFGSGTRLTVV.

This clone has ten or more counts. The rearrangement joins TRBV7-9 to TRBJ1-2; D gene uncertain. Germline values: CDR1 SEHNR, CDR2 FQNEAQ (reference sequence). Trimming pared 1 base from V and 5 bases from J, leaving 11 bases between. The length of the CDR3 is 14 residues. In DNA form, the CDR3 reads TGTGCCAGCAGCTTAGAGGGTCTCCTGTATGGCTACACCTTC. It is translated as CASSLEGLLYGYTF.

This clone was seen many times. V and J are TRBV11-2 and TRBJ2-7; TRBD1 aligns across 11 bases. Losses at the gene ends were 1 base for V and 2 bases for J; bases not matched to a gene: 1. CDR3 size: 15 residues. Germline values: CDR1 SGHAT, CDR2 FQNNGV. CDR3 DNA sequence: TGTGCCAGCAGCTTAGTGGGACAGGGGGCCTACGAGCAGTACTTC. It encodes CASSLVGQGAYEQYF.

This clone was seen ten or more times. V is TRBV4-1 and J is TRBJ2-2; D gene unclear. Germline V lookup: CDR1 MGHRA, CDR2 YSYEKL. This CDR3 spans 15 amino acids. Trimming left V 2 bases short and J 1 base short, with 8 bases between. For the CDR3, the DNA is TGCGCCAGCAGCCAATTCCGCGGGAACACCGGGGAGCTGTTTTTT. As protein: CASSQFRGNTGELFF.

In this sample, this clone turned up many times. The chain joins TRBV28 to TRBJ2-1; maybe TRBD2 (5 bases). This CDR3 region has 13 residues. Germline CDR1 MDHEN, CDR2 SYDVKM. The ends were cut back, 6 bases at V and 9 bases at J, with 15 bases in the middle. CDR3 residues: CASSLLNRGEQFF. In DNA form, the CDR3 reads TGTGCCAGCAGCCTGCTCAACCGGGGTGAGCAGTTCTTC.

This clone was observed at least ten times. This chain's CDR3 is CAGDKGSPPEAFF. CDR3 nucleotide sequence: TGTGCCGGCGACAAGGGGTCCCCCCCTGAAGCTTTCTTT. This rearrangement joins TRBV12-3 or TRBV12-4 to TRBJ1-1; possibly TRBD1 for D (5 bases). V gave up 11 bases and J gave up 6 bases, with 19 bases separating them. CDR3 length: 13 residues.

This clone has only a few counts. In DNA form, the CDR3 reads TGTGCCAGCAGTGAAACGGGAGCGGGCGGTTGGGATGAGCAGTTCTTC. This encodes CASSETGAGGWDEQFF. The rearrangement links TRBV6-1 to TRBJ2-1, with D perhaps TRBD2 (6 bases). This CDR3 spans 16 amino acids. Germline V gene data show CDR1 as MNHNS and CDR2 as SASEGT. V lost 2 bases, J lost 8 bases, and 19 bases lay in between.

This clone was seen a handful of times. V is TRBV6-6 and J is TRBJ2-2, with D possibly being TRBD1 (6 bases). V was shortened by 6 bases and J by 5 bases, with 13 bases between the two germline ends. The CDR3 runs to 14 residues. In germline, CDR1 is MNHNY, CDR2 SVGAGI (reference sequence). Here the CDR3 reads CASSQSRGTGELFF. CDR3 coding DNA: TGTGCCAGCAGCCAGAGCAGGGGAACCGGGGAGCTGTTTTTT.

This clone was recorded many times. The V and J genes are TRBV6-2 or TRBV6-3 and TRBJ1-5; maybe TRBD1 (5 bases). CDR3 length equals 15 residues. The V and J ends lost 4 bases and 0 bases respectively, with 10 bases between them. Germline V gene sequence: CDR1 MNHEY, CDR2 SVGEGT. The CDR3 DNA is TGTGCCAGCAGTTCCGCAGACAGTAGCAATCAGCCCCAGCATTTT. It yields the protein CASSSADSSNQPQHF.

Many counts were recorded for this clone. The J gene is TRBJ2-7, the V gene TRBV29-1; 8 nucleotides align to TRBD1. The germline gives CDR1 SQVTM, CDR2 ANQGSEA. The CDR3 is 12 residues long. V dropped 3 bases and J dropped 5; count of bases not matched to a gene: 3. This CDR3 reads CSVDRGPNEQYF. The DNA of the CDR3 is TGCAGCGTTGACAGGGGGCCGAACGAGCAGTACTTC.

This clone has a count of ten or more. The genes are TRBV7-2 and TRBJ1-6, with TRBD1 identical over 8 bases. Germline V CDR1 and CDR2: SGHTA, FQGNSA. The CDR3 spans 19 residues. The V segment lost 0 bases and the J segment 10 bases; nucleotides outside the gene matches: 17. CDR3 coding DNA: TGTGCCAGCAGCTTAGCGCGTGTAAGGGACAGGACGAACGAATCACCCCTCCACTTT. It is translated as CASSLARVRDRTNESPLHF.

A few counts support this clone. V is TRBV24-1 and J is TRBJ2-3; D possibly corresponds to TRBD2 (6 bases). Germline V gene lookup returns CDR1 KGHDR and CDR2 SFDVKD. The CDR3 is made up of 17 amino acids. Trimming pared 0 bases from V and 2 bases from J, leaving 14 bases between. The CDR3 nucleotides are TGTGCCACCAGTGATTTGAGTGAGGAGGGGTACACAGATACGCAGTATTTT. This codes for CATSDLSEEGYTDTQYF.

This clone was counted ten times or more. DNA of the CDR3: TGTGCCAGCAGTGGTTCCGCCCTCCGGGGTGGCTACGAGCAGTACTTC. It is translated as CASSGSALRGGYEQYF. The J gene is TRBJ2-7, the V gene TRBV2, with a possible D match to TRBD2 (5 bases). The CDR3 runs 16 residues. With 4 bases removed from V and 3 bases from J, the gap between germline ends came to 19 bases. Germline V lookup: CDR1 SNHLY, CDR2 FYNNEI. The variable domain in full, with the rest retrieved from reference TRBV2 and TRBJ2-7, is EPEVTQTPSHQVTQMGQEVILRCVPISNHLYFYWYRQILGQKVEFLVSFYNNEISEKSEIFDDQFSVERPDGSNFTLKIRSTKLEDSAMYFCASSGSALRGGYEQYFGPGTRLTVT.

This clone was seen repeatedly, ten times or more. The rearrangement joins TRBV5-1 to TRBJ1-3; D possibly corresponds to TRBD1 (6 bases). Deletions cut 4 bases from V and 4 bases from J, with 15 bases between. In germline, CDR1 is SGHRS, CDR2 YFSETQ. The CDR3 sequence is 15 residues long. The CDR3 protein is CASSPTGTLGNTIYF. As DNA, the CDR3 is TGCGCCAGCAGCCCGACCGGGACACTCGGAAACACCATATATTTT.

This clone has at least ten counts. The chain is built from TRBV28 and TRBJ1-5, with TRBD1 matching 7 bases. This CDR3 contains 16 residues. Per germline, CDR1 MDHEN and CDR2 SYDVKM. V was clipped by 6 bases and J by 5 bases; unmatched bases: 13. CDR3 region: CASSSANRGVDQPQHF. For the CDR3, the DNA is TGTGCCAGCAGCTCTGCCAACAGGGGAGTGGATCAGCCCCAGCATTTT.

This clone showed up many times. The chain is built from TRBV28 and TRBJ2-7, with D perhaps TRBD1 (7 bases). The V gene lost 2 bases and the J gene lost 2 bases, with 19 bases spanning the gap. The CDR3 covers 17 residues. Germline CDR1 and CDR2: MDHEN and SYDVKM. CDR3 residues: CASSLNFGQGGTYEQYF. The CDR3 bases are TGTGCCAGCAGTTTAAATTTTGGGCAGGGGGGAACCTACGAGCAGTACTTC.

This clone was picked up many times. V usage is TRBV24-1 and J usage is TRBJ2-3, with D perhaps matching TRBD2 (6 bases). Trimming cost V 0 bases and J 5 bases, with 8 bases left between them. The CDR3 has 14 amino acids. Germline values: CDR1 KGHDR, CDR2 SFDVKD. The CDR3 is CATSDLQGLDTQYF. CDR3 nucleotides: TGTGCCACCAGTGATTTGCAGGGACTAGATACGCAGTATTTT.

This clone was seen only a few times. This rearrangement joins TRBV2 to TRBJ2-5, with D unclear. The germline V gene encodes CDR1 SNHLY and CDR2 FYNNEI. The V end lost 5 bases, the J end lost 3 bases, and 4 bases lay between the germline ends. This CDR3 region has 11 residues. CDR3 in amino acids: CASSQKETQYF. CDR3 DNA sequence: TGTGCCAGCAGTCAGAAAGAGACCCAGTACTTC.

This clone was observed many times. The V and J genes are TRBV5-6 and TRBJ2-6; the match to TRBD1 covers 7 bases. This CDR3 is built from 15 residues. Germline V lookup: CDR1 SGHDT, CDR2 YYEEEE. After removal of 4 bases from V and 1 base from J, the junction contained 2 bases not matched to a gene. The CDR3 protein is CASSRQGSGANVLTF. The DNA of the CDR3 is TGTGCCAGCAGCCGACAGGGTTCTGGGGCCAACGTCCTGACTTTC.

This clone was seen a few times. CDR3 coding DNA: TGTGCCAGCAGTAACCTCCCCGGGGGGATCTATGGCTACACCTTC. Its translation: CASSNLPGGIYGYTF. The chain is built from TRBV6-5 and TRBJ1-2, with a possible D match to TRBD1 (5 bases). The CDR3 length is 15 residues. In germline, CDR1 is MNHEY, CDR2 SVGAGI. Trimming took 5 bases from V and 4 from J, leaving 17 bases between them.

This clone came up many times. This chain connects TRBV7-9 to TRBJ2-1, with TRBD2 matching 14 bases. Looked up from germline, CDR1 is SEHNR and CDR2 is FQNEAQ (reference sequence). V trimming: 1 base; J trimming: 7 bases; junction bases outside the gene matches: 3. CDR3 size: 16 residues. CDR3 residues: CASSLGTSGGLNEQFF. DNA for the CDR3: TGTGCCAGCAGCTTAGGGACTAGCGGGGGGTTGAATGAGCAGTTCTTC.

This clone was seen repeatedly, ten times or more. V usage is TRBV11-3 and J usage is TRBJ2-2; 7 bases map to TRBD2. The CDR3 sequence is 16 residues long. Looked up from germline, CDR1 is SGHNT and CDR2 is YENEEA. V trimming: 1 base; J trimming: 3 bases; junction bases outside the gene matches: 5. The CDR3 is CASSLVVAGDTGELFF. CDR3 DNA: TGTGCCAGCAGCTTAGTTGTAGCGGGCGACACCGGGGAGCTGTTTTTT.

The V and J genes are TRBV9 and TRBJ1-5; D call uncertain. The CDR3 contains 14 residues. CDR1 and CDR2 (germline): SGDLS, YYNGEE. Trimming took off 0 bases at V and 7 bases at J, with 11 bases between the two ends. The CDR3 region is CASSVGGSSQPQHF. The CDR3 DNA sequence: TGTGCCAGCAGCGTAGGCGGTTCTAGCCAGCCCCAGCATTTT.

This clone has a count of ten or more. The gene calls are TRBV5-1 and TRBJ1-6; 7 nucleotides match TRBD1. The CDR3 is made up of 14 amino acids. The V and J ends lost 4 bases and 7 bases, in that order; junction bases with no gene match: 5. CDR1 SGHRS and CDR2 YFSETQ come from the germline V gene. In DNA, the CDR3 is TGCGCCAGCAGCCTCGGACAGGAAAATTCACCCCTCCACTTT. This sequence encodes CASSLGQENSPLHF.

This clone appeared many times. This chain joins TRBV11-1 and TRBJ2-1; weak D call: TRBD1 (5 bases). The CDR3 loop spans 12 amino acids. V was clipped by 1 base and J by 10 bases, with 8 bases between them. The germline V gene encodes CDR1 SGHAT and CDR2 FQDESV (reference sequence). The CDR3 spells CASSLGWTEQFF. The CDR3 region has the DNA TGTGCCAGCAGCTTAGGGTGGACAGAGCAGTTCTTC.

This clone came up many times. Written as DNA, the CDR3 is TGCGCCAGCAGCCAAGAAGCGACGCAGCCCCAGCATTTT. Protein: CASSQEATQPQHF. The chain links TRBV4-1 to TRBJ1-5, with D hard to call. Germline values: CDR1 MGHRA, CDR2 YSYEKL. Between the trimmed V and J ends, which lost 0 bases and 7 bases, there was a span of 7 bases. CDR3 length: 13 amino acids.